These 23 T cell receptor beta chains were all obtained from the same sample, sequenced in a study of blood T cells in healthy people across ages. Combining a sample-barcoded 5' primer with a J-beta primer mix, a second PCR ran for roughly 7 to 12 cycles. TCRdb re-analysed the 5' RACE reads in MiXCR, keeping a single row per CDR3 protein. The sample holds approximately 1,000,000 distinct CDR3 sequences, 40% to 45% seen once. The material sequenced was blood. These receptors came from a woman aged 60-75 years in good health.

J is TRBJ2-3 and V is TRBV7-9; 14 bases align to TRBD2. V lost 7 bases, J lost 4 bases, and 4 bases stayed unmatched. The CDR3 has 15 amino acids. The V gene's germline CDR1 is SEHNR and CDR2 FQNEAQ (reference sequence). The DNA of the CDR3 is TGTGCCAGCAAACAGACTAGCGGGAGGGCAGATACGCAGTATTTT. Its protein product is CASKQTSGRADTQYF. Filled out from reference TRBV7-9 and TRBJ2-3, the complete variable domain reads DTGVSQNPRHKITKRGQNVTFRCDPISEHNRLYWYRQTLGQGPEFLTYFQNEAQLEKSRLLSDRFSAERPKGSFSTLEIQRTEQGDSAMYLCASKQTSGRADTQYFGPGTRLTVL.

The chain joins TRBV4-2 to TRBJ1-2, with unresolved D. In germline, CDR1 is LGHNA, CDR2 YNFKEQ. V gave up 1 base and J gave up 6 bases, with 15 bases separating them. The CDR3 sequence is 15 residues long. CDR3 sequence reads: CASSQVGRDPDGYTF. CDR3 DNA: TGTGCCAGCAGCCAAGTCGGGCGGGATCCGGATGGCTACACCTTC.

The chain joins TRBV7-9 to TRBJ1-4, with 9 bases aligning to TRBD1. V was pared by 5 bases and J by 6 bases, with 10 bases of the junction left unmatched. The CDR3 is 16 residues long. Germline CDR1 is SEHNR and CDR2 is FQNEAQ (reference sequence). The CDR3 spells CASSPPRQGGDEKLFF. DNA of the CDR3: TGTGCCAGCAGCCCACCTCGACAGGGGGGAGATGAAAAACTGTTTTTT.

V gene TRBV11-1 combines with J gene TRBJ2-1; perhaps TRBD1 as D (6 bases). CDR1 and CDR2 (germline): SGHAT, FQDESV (reference sequence). This CDR3 contains 13 residues. V gave up 8 bases and J gave up 5 bases, with 13 bases separating them. CDR3 sequence (DNA): TGTGCCAGCTCGTGGGCAGGGGACAATGAGCAGTTCTTC. It specifies CASSWAGDNEQFF.

This clonotype has just a few counts. The genes are TRBV12-3 or TRBV12-4 and TRBJ2-3; TRBD2 matches at 12 bases. This CDR3 comprises 18 residues. The J segment lost 1 base and the V segment lost 3 bases, leaving 8 bases of the junction unmatched. The chain's CDR3 is CASSLRLAGAGGTDTQYF. CDR3 coding DNA: TGTGCCAGCAGTTTGAGACTAGCGGGAGCGGGCGGCACAGATACGCAGTATTTT.

The chain combines TRBV6-1 with TRBJ2-7; 7 bases are a match to TRBD1. The germline gives CDR1 MNHNS, CDR2 SASEGT. CDR3 length equals 14 residues. V gave up 8 bases and J gave up 1 base; unmatched junction bases: 8. CDR3 in DNA: TGTGCCAGCGGGCTGGACAGGCATTCCTACGAGCAGTACTTC. Translation gives CASGLDRHSYEQYF.

This sequence joins TRBV7-8 and TRBJ2-1, with D perhaps assigned TRBD1 or TRBD2 (5 bases each). With 5 bases removed from V and 1 base from J, the gap between germline ends came to 12 bases. Germline CDR1 reads SGHVS; CDR2 reads FQNEAQ. This CDR3 spans 15 amino acids. The CDR3 sequence is CASSPRDQSYNEQFF. Written as DNA, the CDR3 is TGTGCCAGCAGCCCTAGGGACCAATCCTACAATGAGCAGTTCTTC.

V is TRBV6-5 and J is TRBJ2-3; 7 bases agree with TRBD2. CDR1 and CDR2 (germline): MNHEY, SVGAGI. The CDR3 totals 16 residues. With V trimmed by 4 bases and J by 2 bases, 9 bases remained unmatched. CDR3 sequence: CASSSSGTLLTDTQYF. The CDR3 region has the DNA TGTGCCAGCAGTTCAAGCGGGACCCTTCTCACAGATACGCAGTATTTT.

DNA of the CDR3: TGTGCCTGGAGTAACGGCGTCAATTCACCCCTCCACTTT. Its translation is CAWSNGVNSPLHF. V usage is TRBV30 and J usage is TRBJ1-6; D unresolved. The germline V and J ends were trimmed by 2 bases and 7 bases, with 9 bases remaining between them. The CDR3 sequence is 13 residues long. Germline V CDR1 and CDR2: GTSNPN, SVGIG (reference sequence).

This chain connects TRBV5-5 to TRBJ2-7; D remains ambiguous. Germline V gives CDR1 SGHKS, CDR2 YYEKEE (reference sequence). The CDR3 is made up of 14 amino acids. V lost 5 bases, J lost 0 bases, and 12 bases lay in between. The CDR3 region has the DNA TGTGCCAGCAGTGGGGAACCGGTCTCCTACGAGCAGTACTTC. It translates to CASSGEPVSYEQYF.

CDR3 amino acids: CASSPLASSTDTQYF. CDR3 nucleotides: TGTGCCAGCAGCCCCCTAGCATCTAGCACAGATACGCAGTATTTT. The V gene is TRBV27, the J gene TRBJ2-3; a possible D gene is TRBD2 (5 bases). The germline gives CDR1 MNHEY, CDR2 SMNVEV (reference sequence). Trimming left V 6 bases short and J 0 bases short, with 13 bases between. The length of the CDR3 is 15 residues.

The chain employs TRBV29-1 and TRBJ1-1; 11 bases map to TRBD1. J lost 4 bases, V lost 7 bases, and 8 bases had no gene match. Germline V gives CDR1 SQVTM, CDR2 ANQGSEA. CDR3 length equals 14 residues. CDR3 coding DNA: TGCAGCGCAACAACCGGGACAGGGGGCACTGAAGCTTTCTTT. As protein: CSATTGTGGTEAFF.

This chain connects TRBV12-3 or TRBV12-4 to TRBJ1-5; D gene unclear. V gave up 10 bases and J gave up 4 bases, with 8 bases separating them. This CDR3 comprises 11 residues. For the CDR3, the DNA is TGTGCCACGGGCATTAATCAGCCCCAGCATTTT. Translated, it gives CATGINQPQHF.

In nucleotides, the CDR3 is TGTGCCAGCAAAGGACAGGTACATGTCGCTGAAGCTTTCTTT. Protein: CASKGQVHVAEAFF. The chain couples TRBV12-3 or TRBV12-4 to TRBJ1-1; 7 bases are a match to TRBD1. The J segment lost 6 bases and the V segment lost 7 bases, leaving 11 bases of the junction unmatched. This CDR3 spans 14 amino acids.

This chain links TRBV12-3 or TRBV12-4 with TRBJ2-3; the match to TRBD2 covers 7 bases. There are 13 residues in the CDR3. The V segment lost 6 bases and the J segment 8 bases; nucleotides outside the gene matches: 8. CDR3 in amino acids: CASRSHGLVTQYF. For the CDR3, the DNA is TGTGCCAGCAGATCTCATGGACTAGTTACGCAGTATTTT.

The table lists this clonotype with a count of one. The chain links TRBV20-1 to TRBJ1-6; D is perhaps TRBD1 (5 bases). The CDR3 loop spans 17 amino acids. V dropped 0 bases and J dropped 10 bases, with 22 bases sitting between them. Looked up from germline, CDR1 is DFQATT and CDR2 is SNEGSKA (reference sequence). The CDR3 here is CSARDVGNLGRPSPLHF. CDR3 nucleotides: TGCAGTGCTAGAGATGTTGGAAATCTGGGGCGGCCCTCACCCCTCCACTTT.

The chain employs TRBV28 and TRBJ2-1, with 7 bases aligning to TRBD1. Trimming cost V 4 bases and J 8 bases; bases outside gene matches: 2. This CDR3 spans 12 amino acids. The germline CDR1 and CDR2 sequences are MDHEN and SYDVKM. CDR3 loop: CASSSQGDEQFF. The DNA of the CDR3 is TGTGCCAGCAGTTCCCAGGGGGATGAGCAGTTCTTC.

The chain has TRBV24-1 and TRBJ2-1; TRBD2 is a possible D gene (5 bases). V shed 3 bases and J shed 5 bases, with 10 bases lying between them. Germline assignment: CDR1 KGHDR and CDR2 SFDVKD. CDR3 size: 14 residues. The chain's CDR3 is CATSDGSGNNEQFF. For the CDR3, the DNA is TGTGCCACCAGTGATGGGAGTGGTAACAATGAGCAGTTCTTC.

The genes are TRBV29-1 and TRBJ2-5; tentative D call: TRBD1 (5 bases). The CDR3 extends over 13 amino acids. Trimming removed 6 bases at V and 1 base at J, with 12 bases between. Germline V lookup: CDR1 SQVTM, CDR2 ANQGSEA. The CDR3 DNA is TGCAGCGTATTACAGGAGATCCAAGAGACCCAGTACTTC. Amino acid sequence: CSVLQEIQETQYF.

The chain carries TRBV20-1 and TRBJ2-7; no clear D. The CDR3 runs 15 residues. With 4 bases removed from V and 2 bases from J, the gap between germline ends came to 18 bases. Germline-derived CDR1 and CDR2 are DFQATT and SNEGSKA (reference sequence). As DNA, the CDR3 is TGCAGTGCTATAGTCGAGAGATCAAGGGCCTACGAGCAGTACTTC. This sequence encodes CSAIVERSRAYEQYF.

This chain joins TRBV20-1 and TRBJ2-5; TRBD2 is a possible D gene (6 bases). V lost 0 bases, J lost 5 bases, and 16 bases lay in between. Germline CDR1 is DFQATT and CDR2 is SNEGSKA (reference sequence). The CDR3 runs to 15 residues. The CDR3 coding sequence is TGCAGTGCTAGAGATCCCGGCCCGGGGAGGGAGACCCAGTACTTC. Translating gives CSARDPGPGRETQYF.

This clonotype was picked up one time. The DNA for the CDR3 is TGTGCCAGCAGCCCAAAGGGGACAGGGAGCTCCTACAATGAGCAGTTCTTC. It encodes CASSPKGTGSSYNEQFF. The chain employs TRBV7-3 and TRBJ2-1; 9 bases agree with TRBD1. Germline CDR1 reads SGHTA; CDR2 reads FQGTGA. Losses at the gene ends were 5 bases for V and 0 bases for J; bases not matched to a gene: 8. The CDR3 extends over 17 amino acids.

The V gene is TRBV29-1, the J gene TRBJ2-1, with D hard to call. From germline, CDR1 is SQVTM and CDR2 ANQGSEA. V dropped 1 base and J dropped 3 bases, with 16 bases sitting between them. CDR3 size: 16 residues. The CDR3 loop is CSVEGGSRQNYNEQFF. The CDR3 region has the DNA TGCAGCGTTGAAGGGGGTTCGCGGCAGAACTACAATGAGCAGTTCTTC.